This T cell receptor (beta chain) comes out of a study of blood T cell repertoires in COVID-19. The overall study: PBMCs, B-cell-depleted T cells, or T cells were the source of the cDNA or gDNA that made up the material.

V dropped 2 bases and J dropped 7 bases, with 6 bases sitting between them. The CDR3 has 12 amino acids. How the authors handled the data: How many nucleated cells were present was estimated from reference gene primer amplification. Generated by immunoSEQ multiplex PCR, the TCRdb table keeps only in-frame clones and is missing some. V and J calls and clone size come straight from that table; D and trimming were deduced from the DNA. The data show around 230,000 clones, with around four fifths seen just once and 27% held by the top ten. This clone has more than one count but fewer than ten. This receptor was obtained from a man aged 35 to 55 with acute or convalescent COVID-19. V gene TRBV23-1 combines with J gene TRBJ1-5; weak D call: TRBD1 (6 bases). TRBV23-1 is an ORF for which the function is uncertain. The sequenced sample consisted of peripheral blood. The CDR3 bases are TGCGCCAGCAGTCAAGGGGGCCAGCCCCAGCATTTT. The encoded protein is CASSQGGQPQHF.